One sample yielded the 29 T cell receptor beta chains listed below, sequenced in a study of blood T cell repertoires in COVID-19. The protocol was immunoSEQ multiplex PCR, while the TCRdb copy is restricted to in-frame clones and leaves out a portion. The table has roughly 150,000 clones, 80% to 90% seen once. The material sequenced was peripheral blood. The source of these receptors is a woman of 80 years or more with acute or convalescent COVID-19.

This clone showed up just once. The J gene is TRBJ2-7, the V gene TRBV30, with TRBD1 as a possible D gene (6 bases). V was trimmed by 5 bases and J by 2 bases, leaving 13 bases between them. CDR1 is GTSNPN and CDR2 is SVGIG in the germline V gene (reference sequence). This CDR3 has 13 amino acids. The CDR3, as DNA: TGTGCCTGGGAACCAGGGGACACCTACGAGCAGTACTTC. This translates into CAWEPGDTYEQYF.

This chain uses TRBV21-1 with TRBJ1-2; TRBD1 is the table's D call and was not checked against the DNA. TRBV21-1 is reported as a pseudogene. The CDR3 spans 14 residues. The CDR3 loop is CASSKGTDNYGYTF. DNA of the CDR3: TGTGCCAGCAGCAAAGGGACAGATAACTATGGCTACACCTTC.

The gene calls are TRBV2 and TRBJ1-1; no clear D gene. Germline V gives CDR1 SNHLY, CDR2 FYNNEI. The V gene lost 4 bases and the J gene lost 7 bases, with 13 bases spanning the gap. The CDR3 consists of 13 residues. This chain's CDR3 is CASSGFSRVEAFF. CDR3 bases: TGTGCCAGCAGTGGGTTTTCTCGGGTTGAAGCTTTCTTT.

CDR3 DNA: TGTGCCTGGAGCGTCGGGGGGGCAAGCTCCTACGAGCAGTACTTC. It codes for CAWSVGGASSYEQYF. The gene calls are TRBV30 and TRBJ2-7; 8 nucleotides align to TRBD2. Germline trimming cut 3 bases from V and 0 bases from J; bases unmatched to any gene: 7. The CDR3 covers 15 residues. The V gene's germline CDR1 is GTSNPN and CDR2 SVGIG (reference sequence).

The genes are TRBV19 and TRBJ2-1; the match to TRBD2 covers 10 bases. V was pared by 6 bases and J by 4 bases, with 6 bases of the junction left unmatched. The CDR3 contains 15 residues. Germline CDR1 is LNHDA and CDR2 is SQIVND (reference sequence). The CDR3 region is CASSRSGGAYNEQFF. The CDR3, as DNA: TGTGCCAGTAGCAGAAGCGGGGGGGCGTACAATGAGCAGTTCTTC.

The DNA of the CDR3 is TGTGCCAGCAGCCAAGAGCGGCCCGGGACAGGGTCAGAGACCCAGTACTTC. Translated, it gives CASSQERPGTGSETQYF. This chain connects TRBV3-1 (or the pseudogene TRBV3-2) to TRBJ2-5; 9 positions match TRBD1. Germline values: CDR1 LGHDT, CDR2 YNNKEL (reference sequence). CDR3 length: 17 amino acids. Trimming removed 0 bases from V and 4 bases from J; junction bases left unmatched: 9.

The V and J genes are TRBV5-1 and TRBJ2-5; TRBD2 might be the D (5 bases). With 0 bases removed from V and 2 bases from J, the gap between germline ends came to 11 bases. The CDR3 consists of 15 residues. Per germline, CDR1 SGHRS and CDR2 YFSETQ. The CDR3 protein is CASSLAGIPQETQYF. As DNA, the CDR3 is TGCGCCAGCAGCTTGGCGGGGATCCCTCAAGAGACCCAGTACTTC.

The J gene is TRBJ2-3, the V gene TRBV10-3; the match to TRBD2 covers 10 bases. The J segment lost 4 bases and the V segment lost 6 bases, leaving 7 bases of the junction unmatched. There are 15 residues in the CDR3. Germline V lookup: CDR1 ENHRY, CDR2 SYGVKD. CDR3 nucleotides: TGTGCCATCAGCGGGACTAGCGAGAGACCAGATACGCAGTATTTT. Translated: CAISGTSERPDTQYF.

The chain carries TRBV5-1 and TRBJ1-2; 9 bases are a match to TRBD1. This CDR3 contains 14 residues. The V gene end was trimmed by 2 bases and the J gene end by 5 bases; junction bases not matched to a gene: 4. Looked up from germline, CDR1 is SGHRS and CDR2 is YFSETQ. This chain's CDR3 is CASSLMTGGYGYTF. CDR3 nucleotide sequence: TGCGCCAGCAGCTTAATGACAGGGGGATATGGCTACACCTTC.

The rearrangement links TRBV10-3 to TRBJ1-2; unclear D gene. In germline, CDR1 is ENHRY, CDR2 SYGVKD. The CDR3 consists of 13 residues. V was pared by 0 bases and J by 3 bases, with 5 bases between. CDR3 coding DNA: TGTGCCATCAGTGAGTCCCGGGACTATGGCTACACCTTC. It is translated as CAISESRDYGYTF.

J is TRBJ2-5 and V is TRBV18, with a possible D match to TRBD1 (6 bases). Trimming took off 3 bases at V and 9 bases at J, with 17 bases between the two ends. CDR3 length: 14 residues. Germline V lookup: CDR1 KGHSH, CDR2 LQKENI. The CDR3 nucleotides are TGTGCCAGCTCACCGACGGACAGTCCGGTGGCCCAGTACTTC. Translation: CASSPTDSPVAQYF.

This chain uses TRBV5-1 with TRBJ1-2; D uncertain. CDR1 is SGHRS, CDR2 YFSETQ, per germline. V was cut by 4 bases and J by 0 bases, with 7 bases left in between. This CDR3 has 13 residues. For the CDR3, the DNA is TGCGCCAGCAGCGAGAATACTAACTATGGCTACACCTTC. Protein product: CASSENTNYGYTF.

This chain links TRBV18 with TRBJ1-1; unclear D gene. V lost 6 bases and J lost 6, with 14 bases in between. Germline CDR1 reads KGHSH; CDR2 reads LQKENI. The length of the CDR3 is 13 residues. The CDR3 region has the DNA TGTGCCAGCTCCCCTAATACGATCGCTGAAGCTTTCTTT. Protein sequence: CASSPNTIAEAFF.

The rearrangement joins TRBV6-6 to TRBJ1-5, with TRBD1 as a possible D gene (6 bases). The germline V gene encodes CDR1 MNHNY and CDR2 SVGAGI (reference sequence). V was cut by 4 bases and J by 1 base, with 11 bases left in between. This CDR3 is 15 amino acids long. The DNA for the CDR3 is TGTGCCAGCAGTTTCGGTGGACAGAGCAATCAGCCCCAGCATTTT. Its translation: CASSFGGQSNQPQHF.

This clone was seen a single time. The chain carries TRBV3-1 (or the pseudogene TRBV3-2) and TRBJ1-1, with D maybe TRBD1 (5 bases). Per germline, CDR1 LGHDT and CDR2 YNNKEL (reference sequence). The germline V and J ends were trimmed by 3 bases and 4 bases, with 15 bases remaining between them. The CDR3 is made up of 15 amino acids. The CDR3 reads CASSHAGIGGTEAFF. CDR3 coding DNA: TGTGCCAGCAGCCATGCGGGGATCGGGGGCACTGAAGCTTTCTTT.

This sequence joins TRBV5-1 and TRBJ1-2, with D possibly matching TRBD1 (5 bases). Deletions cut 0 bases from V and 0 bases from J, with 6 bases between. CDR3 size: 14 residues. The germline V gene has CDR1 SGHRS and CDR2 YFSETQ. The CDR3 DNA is TGCGCCAGCAGCTTGGCAGGGTCTAACTATGGCTACACCTTC. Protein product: CASSLAGSNYGYTF.

This CDR3 is CASSGDRELGGYTF. CDR3 DNA sequence: TGTGCCAGCAGTGGGGACAGGGAGCTGGGTGGCTACACCTTC. This chain links TRBV25-1 with TRBJ1-2; 9 positions match TRBD1. Germline V gene lookup returns CDR1 MGHDK and CDR2 SYGVNS. This CDR3 spans 14 amino acids. With V trimmed by 4 bases and J by 7 bases, 7 bases remained unmatched.

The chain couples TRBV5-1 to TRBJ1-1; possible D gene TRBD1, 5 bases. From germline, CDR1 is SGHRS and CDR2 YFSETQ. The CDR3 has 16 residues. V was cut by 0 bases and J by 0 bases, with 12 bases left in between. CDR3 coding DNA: TGCGCCAGCAGCTTGGTGGGGGGGTCCATGAACACTGAAGCTTTCTTT. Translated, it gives CASSLVGGSMNTEAFF.

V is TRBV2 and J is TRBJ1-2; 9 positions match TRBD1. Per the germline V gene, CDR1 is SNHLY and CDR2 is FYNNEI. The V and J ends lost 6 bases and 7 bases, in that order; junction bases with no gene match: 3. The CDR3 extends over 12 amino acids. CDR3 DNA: TGTGCCAGCAGACAGGGGGCGGGTGGCTACACCTTC. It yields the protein CASRQGAGGYTF.

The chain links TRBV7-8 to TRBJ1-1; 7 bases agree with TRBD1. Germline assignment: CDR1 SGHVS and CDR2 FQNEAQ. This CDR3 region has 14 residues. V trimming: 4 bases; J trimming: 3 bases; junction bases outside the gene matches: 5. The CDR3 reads CASSSQGGDTEAFF. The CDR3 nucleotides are TGTGCCAGCAGCTCCCAGGGGGGTGACACTGAAGCTTTCTTT. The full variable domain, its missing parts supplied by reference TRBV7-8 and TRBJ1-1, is GAGVSQSPRYKVAKRGQDVALRCDPISGHVSLFWYQQALGQGPEFLTYFQNEAQLDKSGLPSDRFFAERPEGSVSTLKIQRTQQEDSAVYLCASSSQGGDTEAFFGQGTRLTVV.

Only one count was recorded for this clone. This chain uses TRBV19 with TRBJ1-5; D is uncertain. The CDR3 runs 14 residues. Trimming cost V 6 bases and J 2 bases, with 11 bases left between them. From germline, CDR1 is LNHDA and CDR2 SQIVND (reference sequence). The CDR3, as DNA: TGTGCCAGTAGAAAGGAGGTGGGCAATCAGCCCCAGCATTTT. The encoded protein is CASRKEVGNQPQHF.

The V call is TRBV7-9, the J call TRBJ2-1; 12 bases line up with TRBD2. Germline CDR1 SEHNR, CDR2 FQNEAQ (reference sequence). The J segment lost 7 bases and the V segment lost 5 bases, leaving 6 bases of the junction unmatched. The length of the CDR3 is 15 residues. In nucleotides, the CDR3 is TGTGCCAGCAGCCTACTAGCGGGGGGTGGGAATGAGCAGTTCTTC. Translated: CASSLLAGGGNEQFF.

CDR3 sequence reads: CASSDPTGGGTEAFF. CDR3 DNA: TGTGCCAGCAGTGACCCGACAGGGGGCGGGACTGAAGCTTTCTTT. The genes are TRBV25-1 and TRBJ1-1, with TRBD1 matching 10 bases. In germline, CDR1 is MGHDK, CDR2 SYGVNS. V lost 3 bases to trimming and J lost 5 bases; unmatched junction nucleotides: 6. The CDR3 totals 15 residues.

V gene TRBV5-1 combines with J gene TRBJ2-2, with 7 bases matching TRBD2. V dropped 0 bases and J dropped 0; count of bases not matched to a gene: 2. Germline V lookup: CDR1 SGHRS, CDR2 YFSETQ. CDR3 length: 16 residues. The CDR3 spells CASSLVAGANTGELFF. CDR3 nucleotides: TGCGCCAGCAGCTTGGTCGCGGGGGCGAACACCGGGGAGCTGTTTTTT. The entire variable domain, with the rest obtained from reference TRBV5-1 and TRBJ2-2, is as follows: KAGVTQTPRYLIKTRGQQVTLSCSPISGHRSVSWYQQTPGQGLQFLFEYFSETQRNKGNFPGRFSGRQFSNSRSEMNVSTLELGDSALYLCASSLVAGANTGELFFGEGSRLTVL.

The CDR3: CASSTGMNTEAFF. The CDR3, as DNA: TGTGCCAGCAGTACCGGGATGAACACTGAAGCTTTCTTT. The rearrangement joins TRBV5-6 to TRBJ1-1; no clear D gene. V shed 5 bases and J shed 0 bases, with 8 bases lying between them. The CDR3 sequence is 13 residues long. Looked up from germline, CDR1 is SGHDT and CDR2 is YYEEEE. The whole variable domain, filled in from reference TRBV5-6 and TRBJ1-1, reads DAGVTQSPTHLIKTRGQQVTLRCSPKSGHDTVSWYQQALGQGPQFIFQYYEEEERQRGNFPDRFSGHQFPNYSSELNVNALLLGDSALYLCASSTGMNTEAFFGQGTRLTVV.

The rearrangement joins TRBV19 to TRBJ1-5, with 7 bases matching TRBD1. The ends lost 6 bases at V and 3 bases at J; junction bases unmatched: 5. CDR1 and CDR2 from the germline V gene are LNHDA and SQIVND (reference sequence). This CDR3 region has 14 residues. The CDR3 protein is CASRKQGSNQPQHF. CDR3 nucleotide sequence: TGTGCCAGTAGGAAACAGGGGTCCAATCAGCCCCAGCATTTT.

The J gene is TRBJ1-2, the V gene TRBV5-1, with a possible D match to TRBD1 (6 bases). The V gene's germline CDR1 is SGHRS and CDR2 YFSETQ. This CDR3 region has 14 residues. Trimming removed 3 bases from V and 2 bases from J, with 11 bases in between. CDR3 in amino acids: CASSSDQGNYGYTF. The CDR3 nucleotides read TGCGCCAGCAGCTCGGACCAGGGGAACTATGGCTACACCTTC. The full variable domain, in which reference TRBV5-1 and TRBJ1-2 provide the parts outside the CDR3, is KAGVTQTPRYLIKTRGQQVTLSCSPISGHRSVSWYQQTPGQGLQFLFEYFSETQRNKGNFPGRFSGRQFSNSRSEMNVSTLELGDSALYLCASSSDQGNYGYTFGSGTRLTVV.

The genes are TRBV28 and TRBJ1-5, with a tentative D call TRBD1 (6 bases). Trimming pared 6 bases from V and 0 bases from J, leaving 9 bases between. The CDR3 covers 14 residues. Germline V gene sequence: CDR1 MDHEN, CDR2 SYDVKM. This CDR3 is CASRDRNSNQPQHF. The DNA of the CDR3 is TGTGCCAGCAGAGACAGGAATAGCAATCAGCCCCAGCATTTT.

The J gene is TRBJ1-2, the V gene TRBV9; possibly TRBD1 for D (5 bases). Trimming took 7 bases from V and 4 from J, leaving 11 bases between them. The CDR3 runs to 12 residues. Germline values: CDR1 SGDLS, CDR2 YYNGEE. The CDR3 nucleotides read TGTGCCAGCCGAGGGGAGGGCTATGGCTACACCTTC. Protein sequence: CASRGEGYGYTF.